Below are 9 T cell receptor beta chains sequenced from a single sample in a study of blood T cell repertoires in COVID-19. Libraries were prepared by immunoSEQ multiplex PCR; TCRdb keeps only in-frame clonotypes and omits some of them. This sample carries 100,000 to 150,000 clones, around 87% of them seen once, and the ten largest clones take about 3.6%. Specimen: peripheral blood. These receptors originate from a woman aged 55 to 70 with acute or convalescent COVID-19.

The rearrangement joins TRBV12-3 or TRBV12-4 to TRBJ1-2; D is undetermined. The V end was cut by 4 bases, the J end by 3 bases, with 9 bases between. This CDR3 is 13 amino acids long. This CDR3 reads CASSWRDYYGYTF. The CDR3 DNA reads TGTGCCAGCAGTTGGCGGGATTACTATGGCTACACCTTC.

The chain couples TRBV29-1 to TRBJ1-1; TRBD1 agrees at 8 bases. CDR3 length equals 14 residues. J gave up 0 bases and V 4 bases, and 4 bases lay outside the gene matches. Germline V gene sequence: CDR1 SQVTM, CDR2 ANQGSEA. The CDR3 nucleotides are TGCAGCGTTGGGAGGGGACAGGTGAACACTGAAGCTTTCTTT. Translated, it gives CSVGRGQVNTEAFF.

The chain couples TRBV6-5 to TRBJ2-3, with D possibly TRBD2 on 6 matching bases. V shed 6 bases and J shed 6 bases, with 13 bases lying between them. Germline lookup yields CDR1 MNHEY and CDR2 SVGAGI. The CDR3 has 13 residues. The CDR3 DNA reads as TGTGCCAGCAGGCTCGGGGGAGCGGATACGCAGTATTTT. This sequence encodes CASRLGGADTQYF.

The rearrangement joins TRBV5-1 to TRBJ2-7; D perhaps matches TRBD1 (6 bases). V was cut by 5 bases and J by 2 bases, with 11 bases left in between. This CDR3 contains 13 residues. Germline V gives CDR1 SGHRS, CDR2 YFSETQ. This CDR3 is CASSYGTPYEQYF. The CDR3 DNA follows: TGCGCCAGCAGTTACGGGACACCCTACGAGCAGTACTTC.

The V gene is TRBV30, the J gene TRBJ1-6; 7 bases match TRBD1. The CDR3 runs 15 residues. V lost 0 bases to trimming and J lost 9 bases; unmatched junction nucleotides: 8. Germline assignment: CDR1 GTSNPN and CDR2 SVGIG (reference sequence). CDR3 protein: CAWSVSRQGSSPLHF. DNA of the CDR3: TGTGCCTGGAGTGTAAGTCGACAGGGAAGTTCACCCCTCCACTTT.

Only one count was recorded for this clone. The DNA of the CDR3 is TGTGCCAGTGGACAGGGGCCTATAGGCTACACCTTC. This encodes CASGQGPIGYTF. The genes are TRBV2 and TRBJ1-2, with TRBD1 identical over 9 bases. The germline V gene has CDR1 SNHLY and CDR2 FYNNEI. This CDR3 has 12 amino acids. The junction had 7 bases not matched to a gene; V was cut back by 9 bases and J by 8 bases.

The chain joins TRBV30 to TRBJ2-7; 11 bases match TRBD2. The V gene end was trimmed by 2 bases and the J gene end by 6 bases; junction bases not matched to a gene: 3. In germline, CDR1 is GTSNPN, CDR2 SVGIG (reference sequence). This CDR3 comprises 13 residues. CDR3 amino acids: CAWSPGLAVEQYF. CDR3 bases: TGTGCCTGGAGTCCGGGACTAGCGGTCGAGCAGTACTTC.

The chain recombines TRBV5-1 with TRBJ1-1, with 12 bases identical to TRBD1. Germline V lookup: CDR1 SGHRS, CDR2 YFSETQ. CDR3 length: 16 residues. Trimming removed 0 bases from V and 7 bases from J; junction bases left unmatched: 7. The CDR3 spells CASSLEGQGAWDEAFF. In nucleotides, the CDR3 is TGCGCCAGCAGCTTGGAGGGACAGGGGGCTTGGGATGAAGCTTTCTTT.

The chain combines TRBV28 with TRBJ2-2; 8 bases line up with TRBD2. CDR1 and CDR2 from the germline V gene are MDHEN and SYDVKM. The CDR3 runs 15 residues. J gave up 1 base and V 5 bases, and 3 bases lay outside the gene matches. Here the CDR3 reads CASSTLAGNTGELFF. The CDR3 nucleotides are TGTGCCAGCAGTACTCTAGCGGGGAACACCGGGGAGCTGTTTTTT.